This T cell receptor (beta chain) was sequenced during a study of blood T cell repertoires in COVID-19. In the original processing: Nucleated cell counts were estimated from reference gene primer amplification. Sequencing was performed with immunoSEQ multiplex PCR; in TCRdb, only in-frame clones are kept and a portion is missing. The DNA gave D and trimming, while V, J and clone size come from that table. The sample has over 400,000 clones, roughly nine tenths seen once. CDR1 LGHNA and CDR2 YNFKEQ come from the germline V gene. Germline trimming cut 1 base from V and 1 base from J; bases unmatched to any gene: 3. CDR3 size: 15 residues.

The clonotype originates from a woman between 50 and 59 years old with COVID-19, enrolled during active disease. This chain connects TRBV4-2 to TRBJ2-7, with TRBD1 identical over 8 bases. Material for sequencing was peripheral blood. The CDR3 loop is CASSQGQGLSYEQYF. The CDR3 bases are TGTGCCAGCAGCCAAGGACAGGGGCTATCCTACGAGCAGTACTTC.